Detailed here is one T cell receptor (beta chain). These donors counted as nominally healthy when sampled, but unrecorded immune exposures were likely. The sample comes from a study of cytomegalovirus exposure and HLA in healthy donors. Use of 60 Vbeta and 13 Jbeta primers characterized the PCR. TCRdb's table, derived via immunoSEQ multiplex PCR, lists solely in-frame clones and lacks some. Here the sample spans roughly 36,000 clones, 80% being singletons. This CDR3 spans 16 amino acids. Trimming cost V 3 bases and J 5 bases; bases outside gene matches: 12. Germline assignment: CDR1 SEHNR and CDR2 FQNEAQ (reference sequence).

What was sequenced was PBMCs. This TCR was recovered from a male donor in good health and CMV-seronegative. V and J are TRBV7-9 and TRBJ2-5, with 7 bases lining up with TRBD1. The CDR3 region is CASSLPGGRGRETQYF. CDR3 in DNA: TGTGCCAGCAGCTTGCCAGGGGGTAGGGGTAGGGAGACCCAGTACTTC.